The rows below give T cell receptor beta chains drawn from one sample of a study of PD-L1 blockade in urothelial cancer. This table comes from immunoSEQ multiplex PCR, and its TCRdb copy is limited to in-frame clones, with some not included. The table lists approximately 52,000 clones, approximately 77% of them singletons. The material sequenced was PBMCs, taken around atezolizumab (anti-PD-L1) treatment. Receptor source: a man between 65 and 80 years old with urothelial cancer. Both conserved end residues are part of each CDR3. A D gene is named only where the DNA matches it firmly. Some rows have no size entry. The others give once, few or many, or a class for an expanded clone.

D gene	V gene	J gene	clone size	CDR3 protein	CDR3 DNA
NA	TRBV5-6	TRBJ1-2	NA	CASSIAGRKSNYGYTF	TGTGCCAGCAGCATAGCCGGGAGAAAGTCTAACTATGGCTACACCTTC
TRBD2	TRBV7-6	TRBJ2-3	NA	CASSFILAGGPTSTDTQYF	TGTGCCAGCAGCTTCATTCTAGCGGGGGGGCCTACGAGCACAGATACGCAGTATTTT
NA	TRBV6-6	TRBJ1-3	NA	CASRTDRSSGNTIYF	TGTGCCAGCAGAACGGACAGATCCTCTGGAAACACCATATATTTT
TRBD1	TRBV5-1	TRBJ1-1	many	CASSPRPTGGGNTEAFF	TGCGCCAGCAGCCCTAGACCCACAGGGGGCGGGAACACTGAAGCTTTCTTT
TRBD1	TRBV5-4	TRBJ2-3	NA	CASSWTGSTDTQYF	TGTGCCAGCAGCTGGACAGGGTCCACAGATACGCAGTATTTT
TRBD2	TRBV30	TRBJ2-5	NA	CAWHSGRPETQYF	TGTGCCTGGCATAGCGGGAGGCCAGAGACCCAGTACTTC
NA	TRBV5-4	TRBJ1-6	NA	CASSRTVNSPLHF	TGTGCCAGCAGCCGGACAGTTAATTCACCCCTCCACTTT
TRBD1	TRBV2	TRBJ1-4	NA	CASRETGALNEKLFF	TGTGCCAGCAGGGAAACAGGGGCACTGAATGAAAAACTGTTTTTT
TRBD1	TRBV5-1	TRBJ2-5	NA	CASSIGQAYQETQYF	TGCGCCAGCAGCATCGGACAGGCGTACCAAGAGACCCAGTACTTC
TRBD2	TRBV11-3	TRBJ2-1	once	CASSLGTSGTGFEQFF	TGTGCCAGCAGCTTAGGGACTAGCGGGACAGGGTTCGAGCAGTTCTTC
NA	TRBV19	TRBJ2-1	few	CASTQYNEQFF	TGTGCCAGTACCCAATACAATGAGCAGTTCTTC
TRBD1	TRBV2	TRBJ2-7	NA	CASSGQGRREQYF	TGTGCCAGCAGTGGACAGGGGAGGCGCGAGCAGTACTTC
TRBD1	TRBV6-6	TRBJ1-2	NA	CASQSDRALLDF	TGTGCCAGCCAGTCTGACAGGGCCCTCCTAGACTTC
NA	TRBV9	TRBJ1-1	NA	CASSAATGNTEAFF	TGTGCCAGCAGCGCAGCGACGGGGAATACTGAAGCTTTCTTT
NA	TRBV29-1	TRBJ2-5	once	CSVDLSGGETQYF	TGCAGCGTTGATCTTTCCGGGGGTGAGACCCAGTACTTC
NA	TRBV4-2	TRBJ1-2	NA	CASSQVGGDVGIRNYGYTF	TGTGCCAGCAGCCAAGTGGGGGGGGATGTCGGTATACGGAACTATGGCTACACCTTC
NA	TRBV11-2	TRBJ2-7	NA	CASSYLNRGYYEQYF	TGTGCCAGCAGCTACCTGAACCGGGGATACTACGAGCAGTACTTC